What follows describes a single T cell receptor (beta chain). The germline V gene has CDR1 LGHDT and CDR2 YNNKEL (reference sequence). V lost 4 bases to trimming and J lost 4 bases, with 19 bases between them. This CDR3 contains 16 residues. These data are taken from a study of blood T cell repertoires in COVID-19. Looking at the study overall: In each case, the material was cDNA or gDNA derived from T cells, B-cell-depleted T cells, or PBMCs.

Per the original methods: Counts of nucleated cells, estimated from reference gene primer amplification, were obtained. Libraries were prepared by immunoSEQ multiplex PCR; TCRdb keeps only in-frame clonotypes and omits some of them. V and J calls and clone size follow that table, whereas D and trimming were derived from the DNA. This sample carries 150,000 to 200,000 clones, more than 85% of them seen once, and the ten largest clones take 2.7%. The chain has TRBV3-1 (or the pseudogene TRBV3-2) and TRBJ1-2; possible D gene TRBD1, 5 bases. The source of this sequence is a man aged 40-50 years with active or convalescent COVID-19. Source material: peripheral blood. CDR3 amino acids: CASSLIWTINFYGYTF. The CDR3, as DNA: TGTGCCAGCAGCCTCATTTGGACAATCAATTTCTATGGCTACACCTTC.